The present T cell receptor (beta chain) was sequenced within a study of CD8 T cells in ankylosing spondylitis. Germline V gives CDR1 MNHEY, CDR2 SMNVEV (reference sequence). V was shortened by 3 bases and J by 0 bases, with 18 bases between the two germline ends. There are 18 residues in the CDR3. General study results and limits: CD8+ by phenotype, disease-linked clones were relatively rare in peripheral blood.

TCRdb itself ran the 5' RACE reads through MiXCR, one entry per CDR3 protein. Of around 250,000 distinct CDR3 sequences in the sample, roughly a tenth were seen once. This clonotype was counted ten times or more. Its specificity is unknown. This chain uses TRBV27 with TRBJ1-5; tentative D call: TRBD1 (5 bases). This TCR came from a male donor with ankylosing spondylitis or in good health (not recorded which). Sequencing was carried out using blood, either unsorted or a sorted T cell fraction (not recorded which). For the CDR3, the DNA is TGTGCCAGCAGTTTGTGGGGTCCGACAGATGATAGCAATCAGCCCCAGCATTTT. It codes for CASSLWGPTDDSNQPQHF.